The clone carrying this T cell receptor beta chain was recorded many times. What it binds is unknown. V was pared by 6 bases and J by 4 bases, with 12 bases of the junction left unmatched. The length of the CDR3 is 16 residues. The V gene's germline CDR1 is SGHAT and CDR2 FQNNGV. The sample comes from a study of T cells in Graves' hyperthyroidism and ophthalmopathy. About the study: The initial diagnosis was the point when peripheral blood was collected, ahead of any treatment.

Individuals with ophthalmopathy presented a Clinical Activity Score of at least 3, a NOSPECS grade of at least 4 and a duration under 3 months. PBMCs came from 8.5 to 10 ml fresh peripheral blood. Study observations and caveats: In blood, most of the thyroid clonotypes expanded above 0.001 were also present.

Regions amplified from RNA transcripts were the TCR beta CDR3 regions. The study used the HTBI primer set for a first-round RT-PCR of the TCR CDR3. In TCRdb, the multiplex PCR reads were re-called with MiXCR into one record per CDR3 protein. Of almost 350,000 distinct CDR3 sequences in the sample, about a sixth were seen once. The genes are TRBV11-2 and TRBJ2-7; 10 bases are a match to TRBD2. Sequencing was performed on blood. The TCR comes from a woman in her forties with Graves' ophthalmopathy. CDR3 sequence: CASSRTGGLAMYEQYF. CDR3 nucleotide sequence: TGTGCCAGCAGTCGAACGGGGGGACTAGCGATGTACGAGCAGTACTTC.